This TCR beta chain was sequenced for a study of T cell responses to AZD1222 COVID-19 vaccine. Findings and limits, study-wide: Most donors were white British and more were female, and clonal diversity was possibly underestimated.

Germline V gene sequence: CDR1 KGHSH, CDR2 LQKENI. V dropped 3 bases and J dropped 4 bases, with 7 bases sitting between them. The CDR3 sequence is 13 residues long. Doses given second, at about 4 or about 12 weeks, were pooled. Using immunoSEQ multiplex PCR, the repertoire was profiled, and TCRdb retains in-frame clones only, with some absent. Here the sample spans roughly 100,000 clones, nearly 90% being singletons. A remark on this clone: What it recognizes is unknown.

The TCR sequence derives from an adult who received the AZD1222 COVID-19 vaccine. The genes are TRBV18 and TRBJ1-3, with D unclear. The sample here was peripheral blood, taken 28 days after the second AZD1222 dose. CDR3 coding DNA: TGTGCCAGCTCACCCGGCTCCGGAAACACCATATATTTT. Protein: CASSPGSGNTIYF.